The sequence of this TCR beta chain was determined in a study of T cell repertoires in cytomegalovirus infection. About the research overall: Through public TCR beta signatures, both CMV infection and matching HLA type were indicated.

The germline CDR1 and CDR2 sequences are SGHVS and FNYEAQ. V shed 1 base and J shed 0 bases, with 13 bases lying between them. The length of the CDR3 is 17 residues. This clonotype was seen a handful of times. What it recognizes is unknown. TCRdb itself ran the reads through MiXCR, one entry per CDR3 protein. The sample yields over 150,000 distinct CDR3 sequences, roughly 15% seen once. Overall study findings and caveats: In two of eight donors, the top clonotype was HLA-C-restricted CMV-specific. Public TCR beta family frequency separated CMV-and-HLA carriers, including in an independent cohort.

Sample: CD8+ T cells from PBMCs. The sequence was obtained from a human donor in good health (CMV status not recorded). Some clones in this sample may be carry-over from other donors' samples. The V gene is TRBV7-6, the J gene TRBJ2-1, with D tentatively TRBD2 (5 bases). The CDR3 loop reads CASSLDGLPSSYNEQFF. The CDR3 bases are TGTGCCAGCAGCTTAGATGGACTCCCGAGCTCCTACAATGAGCAGTTCTTC.